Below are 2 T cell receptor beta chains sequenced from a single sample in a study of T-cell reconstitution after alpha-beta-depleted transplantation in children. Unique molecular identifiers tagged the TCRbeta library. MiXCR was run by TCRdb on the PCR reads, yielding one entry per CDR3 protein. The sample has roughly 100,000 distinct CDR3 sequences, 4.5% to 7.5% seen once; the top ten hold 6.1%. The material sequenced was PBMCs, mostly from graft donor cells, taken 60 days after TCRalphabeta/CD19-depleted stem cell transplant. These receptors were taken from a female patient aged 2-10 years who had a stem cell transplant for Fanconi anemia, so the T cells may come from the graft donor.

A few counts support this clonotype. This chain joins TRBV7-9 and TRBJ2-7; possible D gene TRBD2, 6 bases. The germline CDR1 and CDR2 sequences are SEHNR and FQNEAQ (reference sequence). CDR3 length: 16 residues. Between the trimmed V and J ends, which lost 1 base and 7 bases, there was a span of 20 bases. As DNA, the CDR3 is TGTGCCAGCAGCTTAGGTCGTGGCGGGGTCCTACAAGAGCAGTACTTC. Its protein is CASSLGRGGVLQEQYF.

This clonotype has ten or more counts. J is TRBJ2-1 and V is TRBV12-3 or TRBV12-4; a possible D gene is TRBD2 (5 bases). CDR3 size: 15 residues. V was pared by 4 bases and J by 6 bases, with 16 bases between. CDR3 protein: CASSSGWESTNEQFF. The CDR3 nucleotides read TGTGCCAGCAGTTCCGGTTGGGAGTCTACCAATGAGCAGTTCTTC.